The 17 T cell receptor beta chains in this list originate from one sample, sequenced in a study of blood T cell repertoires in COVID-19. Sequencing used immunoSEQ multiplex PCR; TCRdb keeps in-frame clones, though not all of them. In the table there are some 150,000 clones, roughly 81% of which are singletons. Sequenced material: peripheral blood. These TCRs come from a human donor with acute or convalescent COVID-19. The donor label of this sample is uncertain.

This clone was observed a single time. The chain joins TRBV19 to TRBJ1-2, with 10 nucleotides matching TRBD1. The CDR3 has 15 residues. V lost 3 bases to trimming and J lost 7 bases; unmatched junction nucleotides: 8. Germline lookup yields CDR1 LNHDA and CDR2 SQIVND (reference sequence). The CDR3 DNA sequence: TGTGCCAGTAGTATTAGGCGACAGGGGGCGAGTGGCTACACCTTC. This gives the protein CASSIRRQGASGYTF.

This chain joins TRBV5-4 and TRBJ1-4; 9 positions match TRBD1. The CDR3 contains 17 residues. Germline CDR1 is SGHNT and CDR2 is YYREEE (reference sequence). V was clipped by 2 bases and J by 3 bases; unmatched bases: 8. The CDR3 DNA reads TGTGCCAGCAGCTTTTTACAGGGGGCCGGACCTAATGAAAAACTGTTTTTT. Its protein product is CASSFLQGAGPNEKLFF.

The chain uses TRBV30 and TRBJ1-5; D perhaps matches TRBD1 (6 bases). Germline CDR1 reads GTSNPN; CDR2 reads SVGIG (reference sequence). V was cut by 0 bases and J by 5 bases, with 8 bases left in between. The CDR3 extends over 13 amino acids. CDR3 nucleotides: TGTGCCTGGAGTGTGGCAGGGGATCAGCCCCAGCATTTT. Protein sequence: CAWSVAGDQPQHF.

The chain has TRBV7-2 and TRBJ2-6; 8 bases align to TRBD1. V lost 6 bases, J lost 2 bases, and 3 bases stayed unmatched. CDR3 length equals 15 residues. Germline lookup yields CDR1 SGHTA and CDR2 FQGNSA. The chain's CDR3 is CASSRQGTGANVLTF. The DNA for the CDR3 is TGTGCCAGCAGTAGACAGGGGACTGGGGCCAACGTCCTGACTTTC.

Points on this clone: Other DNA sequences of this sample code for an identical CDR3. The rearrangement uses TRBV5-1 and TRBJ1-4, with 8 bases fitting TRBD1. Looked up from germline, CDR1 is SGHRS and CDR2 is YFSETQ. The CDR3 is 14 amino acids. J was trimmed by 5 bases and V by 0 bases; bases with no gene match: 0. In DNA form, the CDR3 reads TGCGCCAGCAGCTTGGGACAGGGGAATGAAAAACTGTTTTTT. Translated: CASSLGQGNEKLFF.

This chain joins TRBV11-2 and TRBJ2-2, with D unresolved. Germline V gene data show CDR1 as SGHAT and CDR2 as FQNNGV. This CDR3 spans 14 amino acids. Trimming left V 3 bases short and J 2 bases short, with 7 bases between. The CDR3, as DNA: TGTGCCAGCAGCTTTAGCACAAACACCGGGGAGCTGTTTTTT. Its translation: CASSFSTNTGELFF.

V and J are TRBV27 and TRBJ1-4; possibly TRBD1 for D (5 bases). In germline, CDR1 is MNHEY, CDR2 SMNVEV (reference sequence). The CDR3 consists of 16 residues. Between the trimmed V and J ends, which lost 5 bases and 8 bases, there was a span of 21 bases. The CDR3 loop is CASSPRPRGAREKLFF. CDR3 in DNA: TGTGCCAGCAGTCCCCGTCCTCGTGGGGCACGGGAAAAACTGTTTTTT.

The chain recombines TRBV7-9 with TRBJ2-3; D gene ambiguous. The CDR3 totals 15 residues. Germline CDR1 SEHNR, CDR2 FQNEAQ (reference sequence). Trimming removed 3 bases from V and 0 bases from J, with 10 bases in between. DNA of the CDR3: TGTGCCAGCAGCTTGGGCGCAGATAGCACAGATACGCAGTATTTT. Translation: CASSLGADSTDTQYF.

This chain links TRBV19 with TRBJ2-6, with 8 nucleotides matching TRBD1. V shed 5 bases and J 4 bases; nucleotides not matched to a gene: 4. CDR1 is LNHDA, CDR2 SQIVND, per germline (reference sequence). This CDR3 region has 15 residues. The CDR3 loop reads CASSPTGVGANVLTF. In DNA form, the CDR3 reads TGTGCCAGTAGTCCGACAGGGGTCGGGGCCAACGTCCTGACTTTC.

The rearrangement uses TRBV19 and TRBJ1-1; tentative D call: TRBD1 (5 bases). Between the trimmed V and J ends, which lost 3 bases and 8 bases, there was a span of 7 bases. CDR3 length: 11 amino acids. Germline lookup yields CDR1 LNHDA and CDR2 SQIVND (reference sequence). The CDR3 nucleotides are TGTGCCAGTAGTATTTCAGGGGAAGCTTTCTTT. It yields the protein CASSISGEAFF.

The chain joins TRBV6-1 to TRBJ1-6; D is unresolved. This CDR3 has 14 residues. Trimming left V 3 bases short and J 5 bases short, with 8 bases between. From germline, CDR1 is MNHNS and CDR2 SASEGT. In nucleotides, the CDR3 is TGTGCCAGCAGTGATTTAACTAATAATTCACCCCTCCACTTT. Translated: CASSDLTNNSPLHF.

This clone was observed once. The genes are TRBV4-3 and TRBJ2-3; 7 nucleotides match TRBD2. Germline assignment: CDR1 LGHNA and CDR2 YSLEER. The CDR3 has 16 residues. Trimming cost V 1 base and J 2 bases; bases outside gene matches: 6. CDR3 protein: CASSQAGGRDTDTQYF. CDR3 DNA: TGCGCCAGCAGCCAAGCGGGCGGGAGAGACACAGATACGCAGTATTTT.

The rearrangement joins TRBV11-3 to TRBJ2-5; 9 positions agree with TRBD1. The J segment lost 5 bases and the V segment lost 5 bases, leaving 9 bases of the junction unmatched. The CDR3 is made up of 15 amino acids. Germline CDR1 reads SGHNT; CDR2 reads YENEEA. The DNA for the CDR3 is TGTGCCAGCAGCAGGAGTTGGGACAGGGAGGAGACCCAGTACTTC. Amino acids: CASSRSWDREETQYF.

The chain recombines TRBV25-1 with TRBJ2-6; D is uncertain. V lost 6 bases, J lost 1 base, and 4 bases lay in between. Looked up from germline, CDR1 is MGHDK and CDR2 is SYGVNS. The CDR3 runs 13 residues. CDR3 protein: CASSFSGANVLTF. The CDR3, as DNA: TGTGCCAGCAGCTTTTCTGGGGCCAACGTCCTGACTTTC.

The CDR3 DNA reads as TGTGCCAGTAGTCTCCGACTAAGTGCTAGCACAGATACGCAGTATTTT. The encoded protein is CASSLRLSASTDTQYF. The chain recombines TRBV19 with TRBJ2-3; a possible D gene is TRBD2 (5 bases). The CDR3 runs to 16 residues. V gave up 5 bases and J gave up 0 bases, with 15 bases separating them. Per the germline V gene, CDR1 is LNHDA and CDR2 is SQIVND (reference sequence).

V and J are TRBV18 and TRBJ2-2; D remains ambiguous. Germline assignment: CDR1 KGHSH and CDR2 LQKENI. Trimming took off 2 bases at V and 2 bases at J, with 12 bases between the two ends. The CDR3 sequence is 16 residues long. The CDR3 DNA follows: TGTGCCAGCTCACCAGTGTTGGCCCGAAACACCGGGGAGCTGTTTTTT. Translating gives CASSPVLARNTGELFF.

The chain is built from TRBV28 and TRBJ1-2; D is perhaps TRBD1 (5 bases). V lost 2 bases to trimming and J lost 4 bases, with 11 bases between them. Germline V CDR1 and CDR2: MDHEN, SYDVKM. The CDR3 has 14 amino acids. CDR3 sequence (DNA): TGTGCCAGCAGTTTAGGAGGGGACCCCTATGGCTACACCTTC. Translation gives CASSLGGDPYGYTF.